Shown below are 31 T cell receptor beta chains from a single sample sequenced in a study of cytomegalovirus exposure and HLA in healthy donors. This PCR relied on a set of 60 Vbeta primers and 13 Jbeta primers. This table comes from immunoSEQ multiplex PCR, and its TCRdb copy is limited to in-frame clones, with some not included. The table has a few hundred thousand clones, roughly 75% seen once. Sequenced: PBMCs. Receptors were obtained from a woman in her twenties or thirties in good health and CMV-seronegative.

The chain has TRBV6-5 and TRBJ1-5, with 9 bases matching TRBD1. In germline, CDR1 is MNHEY, CDR2 SVGAGI. The CDR3 covers 14 residues. After removal of 6 bases from V and 7 bases from J, the junction contained 7 bases not matched to a gene. CDR3 DNA sequence: TGTGCCAGCAGCTTAGACAGGGGGGTCCAGCCCCAGCATTTT. Translation: CASSLDRGVQPQHF.

The V call is TRBV30, the J call TRBJ1-2; D may be TRBD1 (5 bases). Trimming left V 4 bases short and J 10 bases short, with 13 bases between. CDR3 size: 11 residues. Germline CDR1 GTSNPN, CDR2 SVGIG (reference sequence). The CDR3 coding sequence is TGTGCCTGGACTTGGGGGGACGACTACACCTTC. Protein: CAWTWGDDYTF.

Remarks on this clone: The junction shows a germline mismatch at one end, possibly a read error. The V gene is TRBV7-9, the J gene TRBJ2-5; TRBD2 matches at 7 bases. This CDR3 is 16 amino acids long. Germline V gene sequence: CDR1 SEHNR, CDR2 FQNEAQ (reference sequence). The CDR3 is CSSSLAERDPQETQYF. In DNA form, the CDR3 reads TGTTCCAGCAGCTTAGCAGAGCGGGACCCTCAAGAGACCCAGTACTTC.

The chain employs TRBV18 and TRBJ1-1, with 8 nucleotides matching TRBD1. Germline loops: CDR1 KGHSH, CDR2 LQKENI. J lost 0 bases, V lost 6 bases, and 9 bases had no gene match. CDR3 size: 16 residues. The CDR3 DNA is TGTGCCAGCTCTCCCACAGGGGGGACCATGAACACTGAAGCTTTCTTT. As protein: CASSPTGGTMNTEAFF. The entire variable domain, with the rest obtained from reference TRBV18 and TRBJ1-1, is as follows: NAGVMQNPRHLVRRRGQEARLRCSPMKGHSHVYWYRQLPEEGLKFMVYLQKENIIDESGMPKERFSAEFPKEGPSILRIQQVVRGDSAAYFCASSPTGGTMNTEAFFGQGTRLTVV.

The genes are TRBV6-5 and TRBJ2-7, with D possibly matching TRBD2 (5 bases). Germline CDR1 and CDR2: MNHEY and SVGAGI. Trimming removed 5 bases at V and 0 bases at J, with 8 bases between. CDR3 length equals 13 residues. CDR3 coding DNA: TGTGCCAGCAGTACCCGGGACTCCTACGAGCAGTACTTC. Amino acids: CASSTRDSYEQYF.

The chain recombines TRBV27 with TRBJ2-6; D gene ambiguous. Germline assignment: CDR1 MNHEY and CDR2 SMNVEV (reference sequence). The CDR3 spans 18 residues. V dropped 6 bases and J dropped 0 bases, with 18 bases sitting between them. The CDR3, as DNA: TGTGCCAGCAGAGAACCGACATCTCCATACTCTGGGGCCAACGTCCTGACTTTC. This translates into CASREPTSPYSGANVLTF.

The chain recombines TRBV7-3 with TRBJ1-2; TRBD1 matches at 7 bases. CDR1 is SGHTA and CDR2 is FQGTGA in the germline V gene. The V segment lost 5 bases and the J segment 5 bases; nucleotides outside the gene matches: 11. This CDR3 contains 15 residues. The CDR3 nucleotides are TGTGCCAGCAGCAGATACACAGGGGACGCTTATGGCTACACCTTC. Protein: CASSRYTGDAYGYTF.

The chain is built from TRBV5-8 and TRBJ1-1; D not certain. The CDR3 sequence is 11 residues long. Trimming stripped 2 bases from V and 7 bases from J, with 6 bases between. CDR1 is SGHTS, CDR2 YDEGEE, per germline. CDR3 bases: TGTGCCAGCAGCTTCGGACTTGAAGCTTTCTTT. This sequence encodes CASSFGLEAFF.

The rearrangement uses TRBV9 and TRBJ1-1; tentatively, D is TRBD1 (6 bases). Germline lookup yields CDR1 SGDLS and CDR2 YYNGEE. The V and J ends lost 4 bases and 2 bases respectively, with 15 bases between them. This CDR3 has 15 residues. The CDR3 protein is CASSTWDTINTEAFF. The CDR3 coding sequence is TGTGCCAGCAGCACATGGGACACCATAAACACTGAAGCTTTCTTT. Full variable domain (remainder filled in from reference TRBV9 and TRBJ1-1): DSGVTQTPKHLITATGQRVTLRCSPRSGDLSVYWYQQSLDQGLQFLIQYYNGEERAKGNILERFSAQQFPDLHSELNLSSLELGDSALYFCASSTWDTINTEAFFGQGTRLTVV.

This chain joins TRBV2 and TRBJ2-5; 7 nucleotides match TRBD2. This CDR3 spans 12 amino acids. Germline CDR1 is SNHLY and CDR2 is FYNNEI. The trim removed 6 bases at V and 7 bases at J, leaving 5 bases unmatched. Here the CDR3 reads CASRVGGMTQYF. In DNA, the CDR3 is TGTGCCAGCAGGGTGGGGGGGATGACCCAGTACTTC.

This chain uses TRBV27 with TRBJ2-5; 7 nucleotides match TRBD1. TRBJ2-7 explains the end of the DNA better; the J call may be wrong. CDR3 length equals 15 residues. Germline CDR1 and CDR2: MNHEY and SMNVEV (reference sequence). The CDR3 loop reads CASSSSGTEGYEQYF. CDR3 sequence (DNA): TGTGCCAGCAGTTCCTCCGGGACAGAAGGTTACGAGCAGTACTTC.

The rearrangement uses TRBV27 and TRBJ1-1, with 7 positions matching TRBD1. CDR1 is MNHEY, CDR2 SMNVEV, per germline (reference sequence). This CDR3 spans 12 amino acids. With 8 bases clipped from V and 5 bases from J, the junction kept 5 bases outside the gene matches. The CDR3 DNA reads as TGTGCCAGCCGGACAGGTCGGACTGAAGCTTTCTTT. This sequence encodes CASRTGRTEAFF.

The gene calls are TRBV9 and TRBJ2-2; D may be TRBD2 (6 bases). There are 16 residues in the CDR3. The V end was cut by 0 bases, the J end by 5 bases, with 14 bases between. The V gene's germline CDR1 is SGDLS and CDR2 YYNGEE. The DNA of the CDR3 is TGTGCCAGCAGCGTAGTCGGGGGAGGTAGTACCGGGGAGCTGTTTTTT. Protein: CASSVVGGGSTGELFF.

This clone has only a few counts. For the CDR3, the DNA is TGTGCCAGCAGTGGAACGGGGGTCAAAAACATTCAGTACTTC. Protein: CASSGTGVKNIQYF. The rearrangement uses TRBV2 and TRBJ2-4, with D possibly being TRBD2 (6 bases). From germline, CDR1 is SNHLY and CDR2 FYNNEI. The CDR3 contains 14 residues. V was cut by 4 bases and J by 3 bases, with 10 bases left in between.

The V gene is TRBV29-1, the J gene TRBJ1-2, with D possibly matching TRBD1 (5 bases). Trimming took off 6 bases at V and 3 bases at J, with 17 bases between the two ends. Germline CDR1 and CDR2: SQVTM and ANQGSEA. This CDR3 spans 14 amino acids. CDR3 nucleotide sequence: TGCAGCGTAAATGGGGCAGAACCGGACTATGGCTACACCTTC. This encodes CSVNGAEPDYGYTF.

The V call is TRBV7-9, the J call TRBJ1-5; TRBD1 might be the D (6 bases). The germline gives CDR1 SEHNR, CDR2 FQNEAQ (reference sequence). V was shortened by 5 bases and J by 5 bases, with 10 bases between the two germline ends. The CDR3 runs 13 residues. The CDR3 loop reads CASSPGGHQPQHF. In DNA form, the CDR3 reads TGTGCCAGCAGCCCGGGGGGGCATCAGCCCCAGCATTTT.

This chain links TRBV10-3 with TRBJ1-1; D gene unclear. This CDR3 spans 13 amino acids. V lost 4 bases, J lost 0 bases, and 6 bases lay in between. Per germline, CDR1 ENHRY and CDR2 SYGVKD. The CDR3, as DNA: TGTGCCATCAGTGCTATGATGAACACTGAAGCTTTCTTT. This translates into CAISAMMNTEAFF.

The V call is TRBV7-9, the J call TRBJ2-7; 11 bases are a match to TRBD1. Germline V CDR1 and CDR2: SEHNR, FQNEAQ (reference sequence). CDR3 length: 17 residues. The V and J ends lost 3 bases and 4 bases, in that order; junction bases with no gene match: 11. CDR3 amino acids: CASSLWGQGDPGYEQYF. The CDR3 DNA follows: TGTGCCAGCAGCTTGTGGGGACAGGGGGATCCAGGATACGAGCAGTACTTC.

The chain couples TRBV5-6 to TRBJ1-4; 7 nucleotides agree with TRBD1. This CDR3 region has 16 residues. CDR1 is SGHDT, CDR2 YYEEEE, per germline. Germline trimming cut 2 bases from V and 10 bases from J; bases unmatched to any gene: 14. The CDR3 DNA is TGTGCCAGCAGCTTAGGTACAGGGGAGAACCGAGCAAAACTGTTTTTT. It is translated as CASSLGTGENRAKLFF.

The chain joins TRBV5-6 to TRBJ2-2; D is possibly TRBD2 (6 bases). V was clipped by 7 bases and J by 3 bases, with 19 bases between them. The CDR3 extends over 16 amino acids. Germline V gene sequence: CDR1 SGHDT, CDR2 YYEEEE. In nucleotides, the CDR3 is TGTGCCAGCTCGGGACTCATAAGCGAGGACACCGGGGAGCTGTTTTTT. Protein: CASSGLISEDTGELFF.

The rearrangement links TRBV7-9 to TRBJ1-4; D gene unclear. The CDR3 loop spans 16 amino acids. The germline CDR1 and CDR2 sequences are SEHNR and FQNEAQ (reference sequence). V lost 3 bases and J 1 base, leaving 12 bases between the germline ends. CDR3 in DNA: TGTGCCAGCAGCTTCAGAGGCATAGGAACTAATGAAAAACTGTTTTTT. Its translation is CASSFRGIGTNEKLFF.

The chain joins TRBV5-1 to TRBJ1-2; 8 bases map to TRBD1. This CDR3 is built from 15 residues. In germline, CDR1 is SGHRS, CDR2 YFSETQ. With 0 bases clipped from V and 7 bases from J, the junction kept 8 bases outside the gene matches. CDR3 in amino acids: CASSLAAGGGRGYTF. CDR3 sequence (DNA): TGCGCCAGCAGCTTGGCGGCAGGGGGCGGACGTGGCTACACCTTC.

This chain links TRBV6-1 with TRBJ1-3, with D perhaps matching TRBD1 (5 bases). This CDR3 is 16 amino acids long. Per germline, CDR1 MNHNS and CDR2 SASEGT. Trimming left V 2 bases short and J 0 bases short, with 11 bases between. The CDR3 loop reads CASSEWGEPSGNTIYF. CDR3 in DNA: TGTGCCAGCAGTGAATGGGGGGAACCCTCTGGAAACACCATATATTTT.

In regard to this clone: Distinct nucleotide sequences in the sample also encode this CDR3. The genes are TRBV13 and TRBJ1-6; TRBD1 is a possible D gene (6 bases). CDR1 and CDR2 from the germline V gene are PRHDT and FYEKMQ (reference sequence). The CDR3 covers 14 residues. Trimming took off 0 bases at V and 6 bases at J, with 6 bases between the two ends. CDR3 DNA sequence: TGTGCCAGCAGCTTAGGCAGGGGTAATTCACCCCTCCACTTT. It specifies CASSLGRGNSPLHF.

This clone was recorded a few times. This sequence joins TRBV6-1 and TRBJ2-5; 11 nucleotides line up with TRBD1. The DNA end lines up better with TRBJ2-7; the J call may be wrong. Germline CDR1 reads MNHNS; CDR2 reads SASEGT. The CDR3 is 16 residues long. Here the CDR3 DNA reads TGTGCCAGCAGTGCCGTCCTGGGACAGGGGGTATACGAGCAGTACTTC. It specifies CASSAVLGQGVYEQYF.

In this sample, this clone turned up once. CDR3 bases: TGCGCCAGCAGCCTTGGACAGGGCCATCAGCCCCAGCATTTT. Translated, it gives CASSLGQGHQPQHF. The V call is TRBV4-1, the J call TRBJ1-5, with 8 bases that match TRBD1. The CDR3 is 14 residues long. V shed 4 bases, J shed 5 bases, and the junction held 4 bases outside the gene matches. Germline V gene sequence: CDR1 MGHRA, CDR2 YSYEKL.

This chain joins TRBV18 and TRBJ2-3; 8 bases align to TRBD2. CDR1 KGHSH and CDR2 LQKENI come from the germline V gene. Trimming removed 8 bases from V and 3 bases from J; junction bases left unmatched: 7. The CDR3 sequence is 14 residues long. CDR3 region: CASRAGEVTDTQYF. CDR3 DNA sequence: TGTGCCAGCCGAGCGGGAGAGGTAACAGATACGCAGTATTTT.

The rearrangement joins TRBV6-5 to TRBJ2-1; TRBD2 is a possible D gene (6 bases). Germline CDR1 reads MNHEY; CDR2 reads SVGAGI. The CDR3 is 15 residues long. V lost 8 bases and J 0 bases, leaving 14 bases between the germline ends. CDR3 DNA: TGTGCCAGCTTCCCTGGGGGGAGCTCCTACAATGAGCAGTTCTTC. Protein sequence: CASFPGGSSYNEQFF.

The chain recombines TRBV5-6 with TRBJ1-2; D is unresolved. The V gene lost 0 bases and the J gene lost 0 bases, with 12 bases spanning the gap. CDR3 length equals 16 residues. Germline CDR1 reads SGHDT; CDR2 reads YYEEEE. CDR3 in amino acids: CASSLGHELTNYGYTF. CDR3 in DNA: TGTGCCAGCAGCTTGGGACACGAACTCACTAACTATGGCTACACCTTC.

This clone was observed a single time. The chain uses TRBV19 and TRBJ2-5, with TRBD1 matching 8 bases. CDR3 length: 14 amino acids. Germline CDR1 reads LNHDA; CDR2 reads SQIVND (reference sequence). V trimming: 6 bases; J trimming: 5 bases; junction bases outside the gene matches: 8. The CDR3 region has the DNA TGTGCCAGTAGCGGGACAGGTTCTTCTGAGACCCAGTACTTC. Its protein product is CASSGTGSSETQYF.

This clone was found a few times. The rearrangement uses TRBV6-6 and TRBJ2-2, with D unresolved. The CDR3 is made up of 14 amino acids. Looked up from germline, CDR1 is MNHNY and CDR2 is SVGAGI (reference sequence). V dropped 4 bases and J dropped 3 bases, with 9 bases sitting between them. CDR3 sequence reads: CASSSPEDTGELFF. The CDR3 DNA reads as TGTGCCAGCAGTTCCCCAGAGGACACCGGGGAGCTGTTTTTT.